Below are 32 T cell receptor beta chains sequenced from a single sample in a study of beta chain features in type 1 diabetes (dated 2018 in TCRdb). Libraries were made using the immunoSEQ multiplex PCR assay. All of the isolated RNA was reverse transcribed with the High Capacity cDNA Reverse Transcription Kit, so expressed TCRB transcripts were sequenced. TCRdb re-hosts the immuneACCESS table, in-frame sequences only. Its copies lack some clones; in the studies checked, an unresolved V gene accounts for under half of them, and the cause for the rest is not known. The sample profile shows hundreds of thousands of clones; around 16% of them were found once. The ten largest clones add up to more than 0.08% of the sample. Input material: naive CD4+ T cells from blood. The intended sense of this specimen's cell subset or site label: true naive CD4+ T cells. These receptors all stem from a young man in good health.

This clone turned up a few times. This chain links TRBV28 with TRBJ2-7, with D perhaps being TRBD1 or TRBD2 (6 bases each). This CDR3 contains 14 residues. Germline-derived CDR1 and CDR2 are MDHEN and SYDVKM. V shed 6 bases and J shed 9 bases, with 21 bases lying between them. The CDR3 bases are TGTGCCAGCAGCCGAAGTTCGGGGGCTTCGGGGCAGTACTTC. Its protein is CASSRSSGASGQYF.

J is TRBJ2-7 and V is TRBV2, with a possible D match to TRBD1 (6 bases). Looked up from germline, CDR1 is SNHLY and CDR2 is FYNNEI. The V and J ends lost 7 bases and 7 bases respectively, with 17 bases between them. CDR3 length equals 13 residues. CDR3 DNA sequence: TGTGCCAGCATGCAAACAGGGATGGAGGAGCAGTACTTC. Translated, it gives CASMQTGMEEQYF. Drawing the rest from reference TRBV2 and TRBJ2-7, the complete variable domain is EPEVTQTPSHQVTQMGQEVILRCVPISNHLYFYWYRQILGQKVEFLVSFYNNEISEKSEIFDDQFSVERPDGSNFTLKIRSTKLEDSAMYFCASMQTGMEEQYFGPGTRLTVT.

The CDR3 loop is CASSLPANHQPQHF. The CDR3 DNA is TGTGCCAGCAGCTTACCTGCAAATCATCAGCCCCAGCATTTT. The genes are TRBV5-8 and TRBJ1-5; D call uncertain. CDR3 size: 14 residues. Germline loops: CDR1 SGHTS, CDR2 YDEGEE. The germline V and J ends were trimmed by 2 bases and 5 bases, with 11 bases remaining between them.

The V call is TRBV9, the J call TRBJ2-3; a possible D gene is TRBD2 (6 bases). CDR1 SGDLS and CDR2 YYNGEE come from the germline V gene. Trimming removed 0 bases from V and 1 base from J, with 12 bases in between. The CDR3 extends over 16 amino acids. CDR3 DNA sequence: TGTGCCAGCAGCGTAGAGGGCGGGATTCGCACAGATACGCAGTATTTT. This gives the protein CASSVEGGIRTDTQYF.

The chain employs TRBV10-1 and TRBJ2-3; TRBD2 aligns across 8 bases. The CDR3 covers 14 residues. V gave up 6 bases and J gave up 5 bases; unmatched junction bases: 7. The germline V gene encodes CDR1 WNHNN and CDR2 SYGVQD (reference sequence). The CDR3 DNA reads as TGCGCCAGCAGAACGGGGGGGCATGAAGATACGCAGTATTTT. Translation: CASRTGGHEDTQYF.

Only a few counts were recorded for this clone. J is TRBJ2-5 and V is TRBV11-2; D is unclear. The CDR3 loop spans 15 amino acids. The germline CDR1 and CDR2 sequences are SGHAT and FQNNGV. Trimming stripped 6 bases from V and 1 base from J, with 15 bases between. This CDR3 reads CASRRPGRLQETQYF. CDR3 nucleotides: TGTGCCAGCAGGCGTCCTGGACGGCTCCAAGAGACCCAGTACTTC.

This clone was seen only a few times. The chain is built from TRBV21-1 and TRBJ2-7; TRBD1 is the table's D call and was not checked against the DNA. TRBV21-1 is noted as a pseudogene. The CDR3 is made up of 13 amino acids. The CDR3 DNA reads as TGTGCCAGCAGCAAAACCCCCGCACATGATATGTACTTC. Translation: CASSKTPAHDMYF.

This rearrangement joins TRBV5-1 to TRBJ2-5, with unresolved D. The V end was cut by 2 bases, the J end by 4 bases, with 9 bases between. The CDR3 runs to 13 residues. Per the germline V gene, CDR1 is SGHRS and CDR2 is YFSETQ. CDR3 DNA sequence: TGCGCCAGCAGCTTTATGCTCCGAGAGACCCAGTACTTC. As protein: CASSFMLRETQYF.

The rearrangement joins TRBV5-4 to TRBJ2-7; D not certain. Germline CDR1 SGHNT, CDR2 YYREEE (reference sequence). This CDR3 is built from 13 residues. V was pared by 4 bases and J by 2 bases, with 10 bases between. CDR3 nucleotides: TGTGCCAGCAGCCCCATCCGAGCCTACGAGCAGTACTTC. Encoded protein: CASSPIRAYEQYF.

Only a few counts were recorded for this clone. The sample carries other DNA sequences with the same CDR3. This chain connects TRBV28 to TRBJ2-7; D remains unclear. Germline V gene sequence: CDR1 MDHEN, CDR2 SYDVKM. This CDR3 region has 13 residues. Trimming removed 3 bases from V and 2 bases from J, with 8 bases in between. The DNA for the CDR3 is TGTGCCAGCAGTTTGCCAGCCCCCTACGAGCAGTACTTC. Protein sequence: CASSLPAPYEQYF.

This clone was detected only a few times. This chain connects TRBV7-3 to TRBJ2-7; D possibly matches TRBD1 or TRBD2 (6 bases each). The CDR3 consists of 14 residues. V dropped 9 bases and J dropped 0 bases, with 15 bases sitting between them. Germline-derived CDR1 and CDR2 are SGHTA and FQGTGA. CDR3 nucleotides: TGTGCCAGTAAAACAGGGAGGAGCTCCTACGAGCAGTACTTC. It codes for CASKTGRSSYEQYF.

The chain joins TRBV2 to TRBJ1-2, with D maybe TRBD1 (5 bases). V shed 1 base and J shed 4 bases, with 10 bases lying between them. Germline lookup yields CDR1 SNHLY and CDR2 FYNNEI. The length of the CDR3 is 14 residues. As DNA, the CDR3 is TGTGCCAGCAGTGAAGTGACAGCTAGCTATGGCTACACCTTC. It encodes CASSEVTASYGYTF.

V and J are TRBV9 and TRBJ2-1; the D is unclear. The V end lost 4 bases, the J end lost 4 bases, and 9 bases lay between the germline ends. The germline CDR1 and CDR2 sequences are SGDLS and YYNGEE. The CDR3 has 13 amino acids. The CDR3 DNA reads as TGTGCCAGCAGCCCCAGCCTATACAATGAGCAGTTCTTC. Protein sequence: CASSPSLYNEQFF.

About this clone: Other DNA variants within this sample encode the same CDR3. The chain recombines TRBV6-5 with TRBJ1-2, with a weak D call TRBD1 (5 bases). V was cut by 2 bases and J by 3 bases, with 7 bases left in between. This CDR3 is built from 13 residues. Germline CDR1 MNHEY, CDR2 SVGAGI. In DNA form, the CDR3 reads TGTGCCAGCAGTTACGGGGGATACTATGGCTACACCTTC. This codes for CASSYGGYYGYTF.

This chain links TRBV27 with TRBJ1-1; tentative D call: TRBD1 (5 bases). Germline CDR1 is MNHEY and CDR2 is SMNVEV (reference sequence). This CDR3 spans 15 amino acids. Trimming left V 0 bases short and J 5 bases short, with 13 bases between. CDR3: CASSLSGRATTEAFF. The CDR3 bases are TGTGCCAGCAGTTTATCCGGCAGGGCCACGACTGAAGCTTTCTTT.

The table lists this clone with a few counts. The V gene is TRBV18, the J gene TRBJ2-6; the match to TRBD1 covers 11 bases. V lost 3 bases and J lost 2; bases outside the gene matches: 6. The V gene's germline CDR1 is KGHSH and CDR2 LQKENI. The CDR3 totals 18 residues. The CDR3 loop reads CASSPFPGQGAGANVLTF. The CDR3 coding sequence is TGTGCCAGCTCACCTTTTCCGGGACAGGGGGCTGGGGCCAACGTCCTGACTTTC.

This clone was counted only a few times. This rearrangement joins TRBV19 to TRBJ1-2; D unresolved. V was pared by 8 bases and J by 4 bases, with 14 bases between. Germline assignment: CDR1 LNHDA and CDR2 SQIVND (reference sequence). The CDR3 runs 13 residues. CDR3 region: CASVHPLFYGYTF. The DNA for the CDR3 is TGTGCCAGTGTACATCCACTTTTCTATGGCTACACCTTC.

Only a few counts were recorded for this clone. This chain's CDR3 is CASSLVRQGGGEQFF. The DNA for the CDR3 is TGTGCCAGCAGCTTAGTACGCCAGGGAGGTGGTGAGCAGTTCTTC. V gene TRBV7-2 combines with J gene TRBJ2-1; perhaps TRBD2 as D (6 bases). The CDR3 loop spans 15 amino acids. V was shortened by 1 base and J by 9 bases, with 16 bases between the two germline ends. Looked up from germline, CDR1 is SGHTA and CDR2 is FQGNSA. The whole variable domain, remainder taken from reference TRBV7-2 and TRBJ2-1, is GAGVSQSPSNKVTEKGKDVELRCDPISGHTALYWYRQSLGQGLEFLIYFQGNSAPDKSGLPSDRFSAERTGGSVSTLTIQRTQQEDSAVYLCASSLVRQGGGEQFFGPGTRLTVL.

With respect to this clone: One end of the junction fails to match germline, which may point to a read error. CDR3 nucleotides: TGTGCCAGCAGCCAAGCCGGGACAACCAAAGGGATGTTCTCCCACGAGCAGTACTTC. The encoded protein is CASSQAGTTKGMFSHEQYF. This rearrangement joins TRBV4-2 to TRBJ2-7, with D possibly being TRBD1 (6 bases). The CDR3 is 19 residues long. The germline CDR1 and CDR2 sequences are LGHNA and YNFKEQ.

The rearrangement uses TRBV28 and TRBJ2-7; 9 nucleotides agree with TRBD1. Germline V CDR1 and CDR2: MDHEN, SYDVKM. Trimming removed 5 bases from V and 3 bases from J; junction bases left unmatched: 8. CDR3 length equals 15 residues. The CDR3 bases are TGTGCCAGCAGTCCCCGGACAGGGGACCGCTACGAGCAGTACTTC. Residues: CASSPRTGDRYEQYF.

The chain uses TRBV4-1 and TRBJ2-7; TRBD1 might be the D (6 bases). With 1 base removed from V and 6 bases from J, the gap between germline ends came to 16 bases. Germline V gene sequence: CDR1 MGHRA, CDR2 YSYEKL. The CDR3 runs 15 residues. Here the CDR3 DNA reads TGCGCCAGCAGCCAAGGACGCACCCCCAGGGGCGAGCAGTACTTC. Translation gives CASSQGRTPRGEQYF.

There are a few counts of this clone. The chain has TRBV7-2 and TRBJ2-7; TRBD2 matches 10 bases. The CDR3 is 17 amino acids. Germline CDR1 reads SGHTA; CDR2 reads FQGNSA. The V segment lost 1 base and the J segment 6 bases; nucleotides outside the gene matches: 12. CDR3 DNA: TGTGCCAGCAGCTTAGGGTCCCTCAGCGGGAGGGCGGGCGAGCAGTACTTC. It translates to CASSLGSLSGRAGEQYF. Combining the CDR3 with reference TRBV7-2 and TRBJ2-7 gives the whole variable domain GAGVSQSPSNKVTEKGKDVELRCDPISGHTALYWYRQSLGQGLEFLIYFQGNSAPDKSGLPSDRFSAERTGGSVSTLTIQRTQQEDSAVYLCASSLGSLSGRAGEQYFGPGTRLTVT.

V usage is TRBV29-1 and J usage is TRBJ2-5; D gene ambiguous. TRBJ2-7 explains the end of the DNA better; the J call may be wrong. This CDR3 has 11 residues. Germline V CDR1 and CDR2: SQVTM, ANQGSEA. The CDR3 protein is CSVYSAYEQYF. For the CDR3, the DNA is TGCAGCGTTTACTCAGCCTACGAGCAGTACTTC.

The rearrangement links TRBV4-3 to TRBJ2-1, with TRBD2 as a possible D gene (6 bases). V was clipped by 1 base and J by 4 bases, with 11 bases between them. CDR3 size: 15 residues. Per germline, CDR1 LGHNA and CDR2 YSLEER. The CDR3 DNA reads as TGCGCCAGCAGCCAAGCCGGGAGCGGGTACAATGAGCAGTTCTTC. It translates to CASSQAGSGYNEQFF.

The table lists this clone with a few counts. Additional DNA sequences in this sample encode the identical CDR3. The V call is TRBV5-1, the J call TRBJ2-7, with D maybe TRBD2 (6 bases). There are 15 residues in the CDR3. Germline V gene sequence: CDR1 SGHRS, CDR2 YFSETQ. The V end was cut by 0 bases, the J end by 0 bases, with 10 bases between. In DNA form, the CDR3 reads TGCGCCAGCAGCTTGGGCGGGACGGCCTCCTACGAGCAGTACTTC. Amino acids: CASSLGGTASYEQYF.

J is TRBJ1-5 and V is TRBV14; D gene ambiguous. Deletions cut 0 bases from V and 9 bases from J, with 9 bases between. The germline CDR1 and CDR2 sequences are SGHDN and FVKESK. CDR3 length: 13 residues. CDR3 region: CASSQDPGRPQHF. The CDR3 DNA follows: TGTGCCAGCAGCCAAGATCCCGGCAGGCCCCAGCATTTT. Based on the CDR3 plus reference TRBV14 and TRBJ1-5, the full variable domain is EAGVTQFPSHSVIEKGQTVTLRCDPISGHDNLYWYRRVMGKEIKFLLHFVKESKQDESGMPNNRFLAERTGGTYSTLKVQPAELEDSGVYFCASSQDPGRPQHFGDGTRLSIL.

This clone was found once. V and J are TRBV7-2 and TRBJ1-6, with a possible D match to TRBD1 (5 bases). The CDR3 runs to 15 residues. Germline V gene lookup returns CDR1 SGHTA and CDR2 FQGNSA. The ends were cut back, 5 bases at V and 10 bases at J, with 18 bases in the middle. The CDR3 sequence: CASSDKVQGVSPLHF. The CDR3 DNA is TGTGCCAGCAGCGATAAGGTCCAGGGAGTCTCACCCCTCCACTTT.

This clone was seen a handful of times. The rearrangement uses TRBV5-4 and TRBJ1-6; D is perhaps TRBD1 (6 bases). The CDR3 runs to 13 residues. The germline V and J ends were trimmed by 0 bases and 10 bases, with 8 bases remaining between them. The germline CDR1 and CDR2 sequences are SGHNT and YYREEE (reference sequence). CDR3: CASSLEQGSPLHF. The DNA for the CDR3 is TGTGCCAGCAGCTTGGAACAGGGCTCACCCCTCCACTTT.

This clone occurred a few times. The genes are TRBV7-2 and TRBJ2-3, with D possibly matching TRBD1 (6 bases). Germline V gene sequence: CDR1 SGHTA, CDR2 FQGNSA. The length of the CDR3 is 19 residues. Deletions cut 6 bases from V and 0 bases from J, with 25 bases between. The DNA of the CDR3 is TGTGCCAGCAGAAAACCCGGGGCGGGCCCTAGGGGGAGCACAGATACGCAGTATTTT. Its protein product is CASRKPGAGPRGSTDTQYF.

The genes are TRBV4-1 and TRBJ1-2; D gene uncertain. Trimming shortened V by 4 bases and J by 7 bases, and 7 bases separated the two germline ends. The CDR3 consists of 11 residues. The V gene's germline CDR1 is MGHRA and CDR2 YSYEKL. CDR3 loop: CASSLNSGYTF. The CDR3 nucleotides read TGCGCCAGCAGCCTCAATAGTGGCTACACCTTC.

This clone was counted between two and nine times. J is TRBJ2-1 and V is TRBV19, with a possible D match to TRBD2 (6 bases). The V and J ends lost 9 bases and 0 bases respectively, with 30 bases between them. There are 20 residues in the CDR3. Germline-derived CDR1 and CDR2 are LNHDA and SQIVND (reference sequence). In DNA, the CDR3 is TGTGCCAGGGGGACCACCGGGACTTCTACCCCCCAAAGCTCCTACAATGAGCAGTTCTTC. Its translation is CARGTTGTSTPQSSYNEQFF.

V is TRBV5-4 and J is TRBJ2-3; D may be TRBD1 (6 bases). Trimming took off 4 bases at V and 4 bases at J, with 16 bases between the two ends. Germline-derived CDR1 and CDR2 are SGHNT and YYREEE (reference sequence). The CDR3 is 15 amino acids. CDR3 amino acids: CASSQEQGSADTQYF. CDR3 DNA sequence: TGTGCCAGCAGCCAAGAACAGGGCAGCGCAGATACGCAGTATTTT.